The 10 T cell receptor beta chains below all came from one sample that was sequenced in a study of blood T cell repertoires in COVID-19 (dated by TCRdb to the early 2020s). Receptor amplification or capture employed the immunoSEQ multiplex PCR assay. Imported from immuneACCESS, the table was reduced by TCRdb to in-frame sequences with V and J called. These copies leave out some clones; in studies compared against another copy, an unresolved V gene accounts for under half, and the cause of the remainder is not known. The table for this sample lists approximately 100,000 clones; roughly 81% of them were counted only once. 2.1% of the sample belongs to the ten largest clones. The sequencing sample was made of peripheral blood. These receptors were obtained from a human donor in a cohort sampled during active COVID-19.

J is TRBJ2-5 and V is TRBV29-1; no clear D gene. Germline CDR1 SQVTM, CDR2 ANQGSEA. The CDR3 extends over 11 amino acids. The V and J ends lost 7 bases and 0 bases respectively, with 6 bases between them. CDR3 in amino acids: CSARDQETQYF. The CDR3 coding sequence is TGCAGCGCACGGGACCAAGAGACCCAGTACTTC. Full variable domain (rest looked up from reference TRBV29-1 and TRBJ2-5): SAVISQKPSRDICQRGTSLTIQCQVDSQVTMMFWYRQQPGQSLTLIATANQGSEATYESGFVIDKFPISRPNLTFSTLTVSNMSPEDSSIYLCSARDQETQYFGPGTRLLVL.

This clone showed up just once. In DNA form, the CDR3 reads TGTGCCAGCAGCGAGGATCCTAACAGGGACGCTGAAGCTTTCTTT. This translates into CASSEDPNRDAEAFF. The chain is built from TRBV13 and TRBJ1-1; D might be TRBD1 (6 bases). Per germline, CDR1 PRHDT and CDR2 FYEKMQ (reference sequence). The V end was cut by 5 bases, the J end by 6 bases, with 19 bases between. The CDR3 length is 15 residues.

The chain couples TRBV6-4 to TRBJ2-3, with 9 bases lining up with TRBD2. Germline CDR1 reads MRHNA; CDR2 reads SNTAGT. The CDR3 extends over 14 amino acids. Trimming took 5 bases from V and 0 from J; bases not matched to a gene: 0. CDR3 sequence reads: CASSTSGSTDTQYF. In nucleotides, the CDR3 is TGTGCCAGCAGTACTAGCGGGAGCACAGATACGCAGTATTTT.

The chain carries TRBV12-3 or TRBV12-4 and TRBJ1-1, with 8 bases fitting TRBD1. The length of the CDR3 is 11 residues. After removal of 6 bases from V and 10 bases from J, the junction contained 4 bases not matched to a gene. For the CDR3, the DNA is TGTGCCAGCAGCCGCGGACAGGGAGCTTTCTTT. Protein sequence: CASSRGQGAFF.

The CDR3 loop reads CASSRTGGDETQYF. For the CDR3, the DNA is TGCGCCAGCAGCCGAACAGGGGGCGACGAGACCCAGTACTTC. This chain connects TRBV5-1 to TRBJ2-5, with TRBD1 matching over 9 bases. V lost 4 bases, J lost 5 bases, and 6 bases stayed unmatched. The CDR3 contains 14 residues. Germline V gene lookup returns CDR1 SGHRS and CDR2 YFSETQ.

This clone has only a few counts. This CDR3 is CASRERAGPYEQYF. The CDR3 DNA is TGTGCCAGCAGGGAGCGAGCGGGGCCCTACGAGCAGTACTTC. This chain links TRBV6-5 with TRBJ2-7; the match to TRBD2 covers 7 bases. With V trimmed by 6 bases and J by 2 bases, 7 bases remained unmatched. The germline V gene encodes CDR1 MNHEY and CDR2 SVGAGI. This CDR3 spans 14 amino acids.

The gene calls are TRBV27 and TRBJ2-3; 11 nucleotides match TRBD2. Germline CDR1 is MNHEY and CDR2 is SMNVEV (reference sequence). The CDR3 totals 17 residues. J lost 4 bases, V lost 6 bases, and 12 bases had no gene match. CDR3 residues: CASSWQILAGVPDTQYF. The DNA for the CDR3 is TGTGCCAGCAGCTGGCAGATACTAGCGGGAGTTCCAGATACGCAGTATTTT.

The sample holds a few counts of this clone. The chain has TRBV6-2 or TRBV6-3 and TRBJ1-1; maybe TRBD1 (6 bases). Germline V CDR1 and CDR2: MNHEY, SVGEGT. Trimming removed 6 bases at V and 1 base at J, with 9 bases between. This CDR3 comprises 13 residues. The CDR3 loop reads CASSLQGNTEAFF. In DNA form, the CDR3 reads TGTGCCAGCAGCTTACAGGGGAACACTGAAGCTTTCTTT.

The rearrangement uses TRBV24-1 and TRBJ2-5, with 7 bases fitting TRBD2. Germline CDR1 is KGHDR and CDR2 is SFDVKD. This CDR3 has 13 amino acids. Trimming took 5 bases from V and 5 from J; bases not matched to a gene: 4. CDR3 DNA sequence: TGTGCCACCAGTGCAGCGGGATGGGAGACCCAGTACTTC. Translating gives CATSAAGWETQYF.

This chain connects TRBV19 to TRBJ2-3, with 7 nucleotides matching TRBD1. The length of the CDR3 is 16 residues. V shed 4 bases, J shed 0 bases, and the junction held 7 bases outside the gene matches. Germline V gene sequence: CDR1 LNHDA, CDR2 SQIVND (reference sequence). CDR3 amino acids: CASSTWTGPSTDTQYF. In nucleotides, the CDR3 is TGTGCCAGTAGTACCTGGACAGGCCCTAGCACAGATACGCAGTATTTT.